This T cell receptor (beta chain) was identified in a study of beta chain features in type 1 diabetes. Overall study results and limits: More deletions and fewer insertions at VDJ junctions were seen in type 1 diabetes patients. Within patients, naive, central memory and Treg TCRB repertoires seemed more similar than within healthy donors.

This clone was seen a handful of times. Antigen unknown. CDR3 length: 15 residues. V dropped 11 bases and J dropped 4 bases, with 21 bases sitting between them. Germline V gene sequence: CDR1 MNHNY, CDR2 SVGAGI (reference sequence). Expressed TCRB transcripts were sequenced because the entire RNA isolate underwent reverse transcription. Clones were read by immunoSEQ multiplex PCR, and TCRdb kept only the in-frame ones, dropping some. Here the sample spans 130,000 to 150,000 clones, around 7% being singletons. Sequenced: central memory CD4+ T cells from blood. The chain combines TRBV6-6 with TRBJ1-3; maybe TRBD1 (5 bases). The clonotype originates from a woman aged 25 to 45 in good health. The CDR3 bases are TGTGCCGGGCGGGGTCGGGGGATGTTCGGAAACACCATATATTTT. This gives the protein CAGRGRGMFGNTIYF.